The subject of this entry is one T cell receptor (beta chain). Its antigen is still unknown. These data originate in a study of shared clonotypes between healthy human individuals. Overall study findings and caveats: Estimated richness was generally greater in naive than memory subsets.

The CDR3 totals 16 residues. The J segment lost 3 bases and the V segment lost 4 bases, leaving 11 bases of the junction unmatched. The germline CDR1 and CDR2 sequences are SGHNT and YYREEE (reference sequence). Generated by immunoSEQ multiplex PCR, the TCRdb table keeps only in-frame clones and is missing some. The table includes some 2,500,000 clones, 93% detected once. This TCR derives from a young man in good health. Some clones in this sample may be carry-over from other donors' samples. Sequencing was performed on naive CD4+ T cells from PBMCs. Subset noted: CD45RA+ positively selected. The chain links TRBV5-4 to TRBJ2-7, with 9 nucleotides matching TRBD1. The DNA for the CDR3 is TGTGCCAGCAGCGATCGGGGACAGGGCGGTTTCTACGAGCAGTACTTC. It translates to CASSDRGQGGFYEQYF.